This TCR beta chain was profiled in a study of cytotoxic CD8 clonotypes in ibrutinib-treated CLL. Study-wide background: Among responders, some 25 were partial and 2 complete; after median approximately 62 months, about 15 stayed remitted and 12 progressed. Study-level points and caveats: Higher circulating CD8+ T-cell counts strongly accompanied higher baseline clonality, above age-matched healthy donors.

Germline V gene sequence: CDR1 SGHRS, CDR2 YFSETQ. V dropped 5 bases and J dropped 5 bases, with 13 bases sitting between them. The CDR3 has 14 amino acids. TCRdb's copy holds only in-frame clones and misses some; the assay was immunoSEQ multiplex PCR. The table records approximately 47,000 clones, roughly three fifths of them present only once. In regard to this clone: What it recognizes is unknown.

The clonotype was recovered from a human donor with chronic lymphocytic leukemia. The chain couples TRBV5-1 to TRBJ1-4; the D is unclear. Sequenced material: PBMCs, taken after 24 months of ibrutinib treatment. CDR3 sequence reads: CASSLSWQNEKLFF. The CDR3 DNA reads as TGCGCCAGCAGTCTTAGTTGGCAGAATGAAAAACTGTTTTTT.